Described below is a single T cell receptor (beta chain) sequence and its context. What it binds is unknown. PCR was performed a second time for about 7 to 11 cycles using a sample-barcoded 5' primer and a J-beta primer mix. TCRdb called the 5' RACE reads again in MiXCR, with one record for every CDR3 protein. The data contain 750,000 to 950,000 distinct CDR3 sequences, almost 30% of them seen just once; the ten biggest clones take up roughly 10%. The CDR3 has 15 amino acids. The junction had 8 bases not matched to a gene; V was cut back by 4 bases and J by 0 bases. Germline V gene lookup returns CDR1 DFQATT and CDR2 SNEGSKA (reference sequence). This entry belongs to a study of blood T cells in healthy people across ages. The study's findings and limits: Any changes in expanded clonotypes were possibly confounded, as donor CMV status remained unknown.

This sample also appeared in a second study, on T cells of mothers and their children. That paper states: Extraction yielded RNA that went, in full, into cDNA synthesis at about 1.5 ug per 15 ul. Second-round PCR products received sample barcodes and 2-4 random nucleotides from the M1S primer. With unrelated pairs as the comparison, related mother-child pairs had a slightly higher overlap that was not significant.

The sequence was obtained from a woman aged 40 to 50 in good health. The rearrangement uses TRBV20-1 and TRBJ2-5; 7 bases agree with TRBD2. Material: blood. CDR3 coding DNA: TGCAGTGCTATGGGGACTACTCTATACCAAGAGACCCAGTACTTC. Protein: CSAMGTTLYQETQYF.